This T cell receptor beta chain was documented in a study of beta chain features in type 1 diabetes (dated by TCRdb to between 2018 and 2020). Study-wide context: Patients and healthy donors did not differ in mean age, gender distribution, total cell number or subset yield. Across all samples, 90 million to 130 million sorted cells were examined, and cell number per subset correlated strongly with RNA yield. The study compared TCRB repertoires of sorted circulating CD4+ T cell subsets between recently diagnosed type 1 diabetes patients and matched healthy donors. Whereas all 30 or so donors provided naive and central memory subsets, regulatory and stem cell-like memory subsets were isolated from just 8 patients and about 8 healthy donors.

The entire amount of isolated RNA was reverse transcribed using the High Capacity cDNA Reverse Transcription Kit, so the sequenced TCRB transcripts were expressed ones. Deep immunoSEQ sequencing was performed on naive, central memory and regulatory T cell samples, with an average of roughly 3.3 million total reads per sample. After sorted cells were lysed in RLT buffer, RNA was extracted with DNase-treated RNeasy Micro or Mini kits, with the choice depending on cell number. Each cell subset was processed on its own to prevent cross-contamination, while patient and healthy donor samples were processed together. The immunoSEQ multiplex PCR was used to amplify TCRB sequences from cDNA, yielding 87-bp fragments that span the CDR3 region. The amplicons were sequenced using the Illumina HiSeq platform. As for the authors' bioinformatics: Synthetic template baselines were used to correct PCR bias computationally, reads within Hamming distance 2 were collapsed together, and singletons that could not be merged were discarded. Reads were aligned to IMGT to assign V, D and J genes, CDR3 length, and insertions or deletions at six rearrangement sites. Within each subset, clonotype counts were normalized to sorted cell number, after which true diversity and Gini coefficients were computed with the tcR R package. The overlap coefficient, calculated on TCRB nucleotide sequences, was used to quantify repertoire sharing. As a proxy for the pre-selection repertoire, out-of-frame TCRB sequences from naive cells were analyzed. TCRdb provides this immuneACCESS table in a form limited to in-frame rearrangements. Some clones are lacking; in checked studies, under half of them reflect an unresolved V gene, and why the rest are absent is not known. Clonal size and the V and J genes are those of that table, whereas D and trimming came from the DNA. The sample profile shows 680,000 or so clones; under 15% of them were found once. The biggest ten clones account for approximately 0.022% of the sample.

The trim is 1 base for V and 1 base for J, with a gap of 20 bases between the germline ends. The CDR3 runs 18 amino acids, cysteine and phenylalanine included. The only DNA kept is the CDR3, 54 bases in frame from the first base. CDR1 SGHRS and CDR2 YFSETQ are derived from the germline V gene. A word on this clone: The antigen this receptor binds is unknown. No base quality information exists; no much larger clone differs at one position.

From each donor, a single peripheral blood sample of about 116 mL on average was drawn into heparinised tubes. Naive, central memory, regulatory and stem cell-like memory CD4+ T cells were sorted on a BD FACSAria II using a panel including CD45RO, CCR7, CD25, CD127, CD95 and CD27. All sorted populations exceeded 95% purity. PBMCs were isolated immediately by Lymphoprep density gradient centrifugation and stained directly without culture. So that batch effects would be minimized, each experiment stained and sorted samples in pairs, pairing one healthy donor with one patient. Broad study findings and their caveats: In all four CD4+ subsets, TCRB CDR3 length was moderately but significantly shorter in type 1 diabetes patients. Because cDNA was sequenced instead of genomic DNA, activated cells with high expression could be over-represented, although the groups did not differ in activation or CD3 levels. At VDJ recombination sites, type 1 diabetes patients had fewer insertions and more deleted nucleotides, which implies abnormalities in thymic rearrangement. Naive, central memory and regulatory TCRB repertoires appeared more similar among patients than among healthy donors. Only small numbers of individuals were included in the HLA sub-analyses, which left unresolved whether HLA type had any influence on TCRB rearrangement. PCR might favor shorter templates, but patient and control samples were amplified and corrected together, so any skew would affect both groups equally.

The sequencing input was naive CD4+ T cells from blood. The sample's cell subset or site label is to be understood as: true naive CD4+ T cells. Rearrangement joined TRBV5-1 to TRBJ2-5; no confident D gene assignment can be made. This TCR was recovered from a man aged 18 to 30 with type 1 diabetes. The sequenced DNA: TGCGCCAGCAGCTTGAGACTCCGGGCCGCCGAGCTCCAAGAGACCCAGTACTTC. Its amino acids are CASSLRLRAAELQETQYF.